Each of the 15 T cell receptor beta chains below was sequenced from the same sample in a study of technical replicates of blood from several donors. TCRdb keeps only in-frame clones here, not all; method: immunoSEQ multiplex PCR. The sample lists about 85,000 clones; about 94% were seen once. The specimen was T cells isolated from PBMCs. All receptors come from a human donor in good health.

The chain recombines TRBV4-2 with TRBJ2-3; no firm D call. Per germline, CDR1 LGHNA and CDR2 YNFKEQ. V shed 0 bases and J shed 1 base, with 5 bases lying between them. The CDR3 sequence is 14 residues long. The CDR3 spells CASSQDSGTDTQYF. The CDR3 bases are TGTGCCAGCAGCCAAGATTCCGGCACAGATACGCAGTATTTT.

This chain links TRBV4-1 with TRBJ2-5; D is unclear. V shed 4 bases and J shed 3 bases, with 9 bases lying between them. The CDR3 is 13 amino acids. Germline V lookup: CDR1 MGHRA, CDR2 YSYEKL. The CDR3, as DNA: TGCGCCAGCAGCCCCCCTAGTGAAGAGACCCAGTACTTC. Translation gives CASSPPSEETQYF.

The chain couples TRBV27 to TRBJ1-5, with a weak D call TRBD1 (5 bases). The CDR3 is made up of 14 amino acids. V lost 5 bases, J lost 7 bases, and 15 bases lay in between. CDR1 is MNHEY, CDR2 SMNVEV, per germline (reference sequence). The CDR3 spells CASSITVQEQPQHF. The CDR3 DNA follows: TGTGCCAGCAGTATAACAGTACAGGAGCAGCCCCAGCATTTT.

J is TRBJ2-7 and V is TRBV27; 11 nucleotides match TRBD1. The V gene's germline CDR1 is MNHEY and CDR2 SMNVEV (reference sequence). The CDR3 spans 14 residues. V trimming: 8 bases; J trimming: 3 bases; junction bases outside the gene matches: 6. CDR3 residues: CASAPGTGGYEQYF. For the CDR3, the DNA is TGTGCCAGCGCTCCGGGGACAGGGGGCTACGAGCAGTACTTC.

The chain joins TRBV9 to TRBJ1-3, with D uncertain. Germline V gene data show CDR1 as SGDLS and CDR2 as YYNGEE. The CDR3 consists of 14 residues. The V end lost 0 bases, the J end lost 4 bases, and 8 bases lay between the germline ends. The CDR3 sequence: CASSVGHLGNTIYF. The CDR3 coding sequence is TGTGCCAGCAGCGTAGGACATTTGGGAAACACCATATATTTT.

The V gene is TRBV4-1, the J gene TRBJ2-1, with 11 bases lining up with TRBD2. Germline trimming cut 1 base from V and 4 bases from J; bases unmatched to any gene: 3. CDR1 and CDR2 (germline): MGHRA, YSYEKL. This CDR3 is 16 amino acids long. In DNA form, the CDR3 reads TGCGCCAGCAGCCAAGCCGGGACTAGCGGTTACAATGAGCAGTTCTTC. Protein sequence: CASSQAGTSGYNEQFF.

This clone appeared a single time. The chain carries TRBV6-5 and TRBJ1-2, with D possibly TRBD1 on 5 matching bases. The length of the CDR3 is 13 residues. Germline assignment: CDR1 MNHEY and CDR2 SVGAGI. Trimming stripped 10 bases from V and 8 bases from J, with 20 bases between. The CDR3 here is CATSRGPTGGYTF. CDR3 in DNA: TGTGCCACGTCGCGGGGACCCACGGGAGGCTACACCTTC.

The chain uses TRBV5-1 and TRBJ2-1, with TRBD1 matching 9 bases. Trimming took 4 bases from V and 1 from J; bases not matched to a gene: 0. The CDR3 runs to 14 residues. In germline, CDR1 is SGHRS, CDR2 YFSETQ. CDR3 region: CASSGQGSYNEQFF. DNA for the CDR3: TGCGCCAGCAGCGGACAGGGGTCCTACAATGAGCAGTTCTTC.

V and J are TRBV11-3 and TRBJ2-2, with D hard to call. The CDR3 extends over 18 amino acids. The germline V gene encodes CDR1 SGHNT and CDR2 YENEEA. The V end lost 4 bases, the J end lost 2 bases, and 20 bases lay between the germline ends. The DNA of the CDR3 is TGTGCCAGCAGCTCCTGGGTCCGAGACATACCCAACACCGGGGAGCTGTTTTTT. It translates to CASSSWVRDIPNTGELFF.

The V call is TRBV5-1, the J call TRBJ2-3; TRBD2 matches 9 bases. Germline V gene data show CDR1 as SGHRS and CDR2 as YFSETQ. V lost 0 bases to trimming and J lost 0 bases; unmatched junction nucleotides: 5. The CDR3 has 17 amino acids. CDR3 region: CASSLGASGDSTDTQYF. The CDR3 bases are TGCGCCAGCAGCTTGGGGGCTAGCGGGGATAGCACAGATACGCAGTATTTT.

This sequence joins TRBV19 and TRBJ2-3; 9 bases agree with TRBD1. The CDR3 sequence is 15 residues long. Trimming at V came to 6 bases and at J to 5 bases, leaving 9 bases not matched to a gene. In germline, CDR1 is LNHDA, CDR2 SQIVND (reference sequence). CDR3 sequence: CASSLLGQGRDTQYF. The DNA for the CDR3 is TGTGCCAGTAGCCTTTTGGGACAGGGCAGAGATACGCAGTATTTT.

The rearrangement uses TRBV18 and TRBJ1-2, with 11 nucleotides matching TRBD1. Germline V lookup: CDR1 KGHSH, CDR2 LQKENI. J lost 3 bases, V lost 6 bases, and 12 bases had no gene match. This CDR3 region has 17 residues. In DNA form, the CDR3 reads TGTGCCAGCTCTCTCGGGACAGGGGGAAACGCTCACTATGGCTACACCTTC. Amino acids: CASSLGTGGNAHYGYTF. The variable domain in full, completed from reference TRBV18 and TRBJ1-2, reads NAGVMQNPRHLVRRRGQEARLRCSPMKGHSHVYWYRQLPEEGLKFMVYLQKENIIDESGMPKERFSAEFPKEGPSILRIQQVVRGDSAAYFCASSLGTGGNAHYGYTFGSGTRLTVV.

The chain uses TRBV10-3 and TRBJ2-3, with 8 bases fitting TRBD2. CDR3 length: 16 amino acids. V gave up 4 bases and J gave up 2 bases; unmatched junction bases: 8. Germline CDR1 ENHRY, CDR2 SYGVKD. CDR3 nucleotide sequence: TGTGCCATCAGTGGGGGGCTAGCGGGCCACACAGATACGCAGTATTTT. It specifies CAISGGLAGHTDTQYF.

The CDR3 nucleotides are TGTGCCAGCAGCTTAAGACAGGCTGCGGCAGATACGCAGTATTTT. Translating it yields CASSLRQAAADTQYF. The V and J genes are TRBV7-9 and TRBJ2-3; TRBD1 might be the D (6 bases). The germline V gene encodes CDR1 SEHNR and CDR2 FQNEAQ (reference sequence). V was trimmed by 2 bases and J by 4 bases, leaving 13 bases between them. The length of the CDR3 is 15 residues. Together with reference TRBV7-9 and TRBJ2-3, the CDR3 gives the full variable domain: DTGVSQNPRHKITKRGQNVTFRCDPISEHNRLYWYRQTLGQGPEFLTYFQNEAQLEKSRLLSDRFSAERPKGSFSTLEIQRTEQGDSAMYLCASSLRQAAADTQYFGPGTRLTVL.

This chain joins TRBV28 and TRBJ1-5, with D hard to call. Germline CDR1 reads MDHEN; CDR2 reads SYDVKM. The CDR3 runs to 12 residues. V lost 8 bases, J lost 2 bases, and 7 bases lay in between. The CDR3 coding sequence is TGTGCCAGCTGGGCTGGCAATCAGCCCCAGCATTTT. It specifies CASWAGNQPQHF.